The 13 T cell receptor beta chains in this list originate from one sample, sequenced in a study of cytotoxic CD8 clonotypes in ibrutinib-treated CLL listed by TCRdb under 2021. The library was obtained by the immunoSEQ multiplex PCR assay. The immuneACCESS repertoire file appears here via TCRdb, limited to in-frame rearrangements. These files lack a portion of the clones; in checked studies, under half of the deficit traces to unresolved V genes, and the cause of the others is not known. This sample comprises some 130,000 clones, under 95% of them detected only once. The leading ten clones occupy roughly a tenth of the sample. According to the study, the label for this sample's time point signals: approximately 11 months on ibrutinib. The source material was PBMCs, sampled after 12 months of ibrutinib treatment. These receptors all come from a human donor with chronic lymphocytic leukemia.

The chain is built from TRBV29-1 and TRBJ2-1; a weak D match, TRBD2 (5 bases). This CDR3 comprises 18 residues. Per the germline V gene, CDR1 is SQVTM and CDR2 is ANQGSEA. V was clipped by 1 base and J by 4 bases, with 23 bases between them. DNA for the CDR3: TGCAGCGTTGAAGGTCGGATCGTCATGGGGAGCGGTTACAATGAGCAGTTCTTC. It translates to CSVEGRIVMGSGYNEQFF.

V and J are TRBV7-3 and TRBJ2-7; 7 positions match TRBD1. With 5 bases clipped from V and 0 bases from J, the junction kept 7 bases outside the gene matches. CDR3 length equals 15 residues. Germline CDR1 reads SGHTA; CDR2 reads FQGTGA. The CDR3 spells CASSVRGGDSYEQYF. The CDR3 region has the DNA TGTGCCAGCAGCGTTAGAGGGGGCGACTCCTACGAGCAGTACTTC. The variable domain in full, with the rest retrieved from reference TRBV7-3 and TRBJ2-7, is GAGVSQTPSNKVTEKGKYVELRCDPISGHTALYWYRQSLGQGPEFLIYFQGTGAADDSGLPNDRFFAVRPEGSVSTLKIQRTERGDSAVYLCASSVRGGDSYEQYFGPGTRLTVT.

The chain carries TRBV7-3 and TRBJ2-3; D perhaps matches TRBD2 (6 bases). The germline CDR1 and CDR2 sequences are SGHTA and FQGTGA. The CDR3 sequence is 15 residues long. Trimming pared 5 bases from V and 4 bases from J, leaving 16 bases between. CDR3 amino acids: CASSPSREFSDTQYF. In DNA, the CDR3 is TGTGCCAGCAGCCCCAGTCGGGAGTTCTCAGATACGCAGTATTTT.

CDR3 region: CASSQTSGRPYNEQFF. The CDR3 DNA follows: TGTGCCAGCAGTCAAACTAGCGGGAGGCCCTACAATGAGCAGTTCTTC. The chain links TRBV2 to TRBJ2-1, with TRBD2 matching over 12 bases. Germline CDR1 and CDR2: SNHLY and FYNNEI. Trimming at V came to 5 bases and at J to 2 bases, leaving 4 bases not matched to a gene. The CDR3 runs 16 residues. Full variable domain (remainder filled in from reference TRBV2 and TRBJ2-1): EPEVTQTPSHQVTQMGQEVILRCVPISNHLYFYWYRQILGQKVEFLVSFYNNEISEKSEIFDDQFSVERPDGSNFTLKIRSTKLEDSAMYFCASSQTSGRPYNEQFFGPGTRLTVL.

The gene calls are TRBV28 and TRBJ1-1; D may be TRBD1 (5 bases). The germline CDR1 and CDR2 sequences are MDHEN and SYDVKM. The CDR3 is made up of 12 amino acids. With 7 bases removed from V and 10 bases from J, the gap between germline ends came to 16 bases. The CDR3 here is CASTRTPLGAFF. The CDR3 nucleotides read TGTGCCAGCACACGGACACCCCTAGGAGCTTTCTTT.

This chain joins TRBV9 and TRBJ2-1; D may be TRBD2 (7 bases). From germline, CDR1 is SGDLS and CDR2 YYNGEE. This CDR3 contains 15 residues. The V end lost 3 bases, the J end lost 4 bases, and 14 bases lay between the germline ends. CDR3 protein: CASSEGEGVYNEQFF. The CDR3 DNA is TGTGCCAGCAGCGAGGGGGAGGGTGTTTACAATGAGCAGTTCTTC.

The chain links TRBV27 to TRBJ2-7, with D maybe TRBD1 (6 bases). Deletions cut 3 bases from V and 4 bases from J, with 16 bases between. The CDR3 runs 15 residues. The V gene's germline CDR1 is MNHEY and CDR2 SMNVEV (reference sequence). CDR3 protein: CASSFSPQGLYEQYF. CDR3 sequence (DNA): TGTGCCAGCAGTTTTTCGCCACAGGGCTTGTACGAGCAGTACTTC.

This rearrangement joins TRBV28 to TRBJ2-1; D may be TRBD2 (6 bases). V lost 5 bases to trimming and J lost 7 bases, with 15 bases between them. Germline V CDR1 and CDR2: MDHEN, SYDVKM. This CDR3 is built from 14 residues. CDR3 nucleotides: TGTGCCAGCAGTCGAGCGGAGGGGCCTAATGAGCAGTTCTTC. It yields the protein CASSRAEGPNEQFF.

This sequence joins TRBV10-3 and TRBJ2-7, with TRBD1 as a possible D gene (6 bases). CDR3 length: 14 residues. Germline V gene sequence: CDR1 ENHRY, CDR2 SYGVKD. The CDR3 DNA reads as TGTGCAACGAGGGGGAGCGAGAGCTCCTACGAGCAGTACTTC. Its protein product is CATRGSESSYEQYF.

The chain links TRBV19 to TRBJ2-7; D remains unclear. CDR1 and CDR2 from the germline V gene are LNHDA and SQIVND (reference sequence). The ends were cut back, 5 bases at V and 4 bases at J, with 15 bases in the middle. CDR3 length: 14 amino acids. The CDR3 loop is CASSLQSSEYEQYF. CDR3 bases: TGTGCCAGTAGTCTTCAAAGTTCCGAGTACGAGCAGTACTTC.

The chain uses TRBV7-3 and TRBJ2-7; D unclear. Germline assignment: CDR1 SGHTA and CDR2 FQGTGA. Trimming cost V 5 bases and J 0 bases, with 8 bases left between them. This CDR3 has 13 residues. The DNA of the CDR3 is TGTGCCAGCAGCCCCCAGAGCTCCTACGAGCAGTACTTC. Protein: CASSPQSSYEQYF. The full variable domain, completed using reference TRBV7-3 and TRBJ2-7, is GAGVSQTPSNKVTEKGKYVELRCDPISGHTALYWYRQSLGQGPEFLIYFQGTGAADDSGLPNDRFFAVRPEGSVSTLKIQRTERGDSAVYLCASSPQSSYEQYFGPGTRLTVT.

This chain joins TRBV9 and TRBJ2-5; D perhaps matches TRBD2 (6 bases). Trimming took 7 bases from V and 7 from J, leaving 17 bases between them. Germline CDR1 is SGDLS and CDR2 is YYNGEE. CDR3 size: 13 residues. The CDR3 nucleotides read TGTGCCAGCTCCATGGAGGGGACGGGGACCCAGTACTTC. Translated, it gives CASSMEGTGTQYF.

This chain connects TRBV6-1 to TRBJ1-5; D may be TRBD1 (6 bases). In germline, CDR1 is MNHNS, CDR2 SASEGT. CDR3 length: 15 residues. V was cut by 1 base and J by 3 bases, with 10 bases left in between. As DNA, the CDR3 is TGTGCCAGCAGTGAAGGGACAGTGCCCAATCAGCCCCAGCATTTT. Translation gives CASSEGTVPNQPQHF.